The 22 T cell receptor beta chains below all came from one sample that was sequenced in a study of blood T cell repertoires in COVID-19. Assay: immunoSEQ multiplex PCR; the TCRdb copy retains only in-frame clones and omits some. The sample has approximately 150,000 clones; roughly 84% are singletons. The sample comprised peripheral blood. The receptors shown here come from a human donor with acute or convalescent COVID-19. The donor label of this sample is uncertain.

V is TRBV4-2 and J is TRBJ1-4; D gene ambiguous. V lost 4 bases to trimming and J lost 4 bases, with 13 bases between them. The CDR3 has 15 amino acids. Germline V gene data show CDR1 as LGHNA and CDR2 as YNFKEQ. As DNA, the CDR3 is TGTGCCAGCAGCCTACAAACAGAGATTAATGAAAAACTGTTTTTT. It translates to CASSLQTEINEKLFF.

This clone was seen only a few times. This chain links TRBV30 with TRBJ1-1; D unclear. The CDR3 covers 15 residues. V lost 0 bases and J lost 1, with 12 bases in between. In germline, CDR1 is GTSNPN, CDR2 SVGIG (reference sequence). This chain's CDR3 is CAWSVSRETNTEAFF. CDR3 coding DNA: TGTGCCTGGAGTGTATCCCGGGAGACGAACACTGAAGCTTTCTTT.

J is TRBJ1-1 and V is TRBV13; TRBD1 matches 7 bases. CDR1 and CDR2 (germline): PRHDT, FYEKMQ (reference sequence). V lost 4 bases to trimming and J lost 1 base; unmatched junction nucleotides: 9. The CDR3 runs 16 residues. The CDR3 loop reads CASSSDIGTANTEAFF. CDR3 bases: TGTGCCAGCAGCTCAGATATCGGGACAGCGAACACTGAAGCTTTCTTT.

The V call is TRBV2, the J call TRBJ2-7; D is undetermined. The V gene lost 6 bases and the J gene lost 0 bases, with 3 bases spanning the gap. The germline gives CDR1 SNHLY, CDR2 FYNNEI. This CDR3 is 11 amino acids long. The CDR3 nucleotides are TGTGCCAGCAGCGTCTCCTACGAGCAGTACGTC. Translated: CASSVSYEQYV.

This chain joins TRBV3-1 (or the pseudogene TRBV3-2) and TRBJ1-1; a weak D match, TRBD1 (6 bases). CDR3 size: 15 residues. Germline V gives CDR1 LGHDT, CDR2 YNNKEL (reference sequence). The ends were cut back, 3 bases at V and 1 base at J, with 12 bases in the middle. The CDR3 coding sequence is TGTGCCAGCAGCCAGAATACCAGGGGGAACACTGAAGCTTTCTTT. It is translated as CASSQNTRGNTEAFF.

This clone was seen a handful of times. This CDR3 is CASTLGAGDTDTQYF. CDR3 nucleotides: TGCGCCAGCACCTTAGGAGCGGGAGACACAGATACGCAGTATTTT. V is TRBV5-1 and J is TRBJ2-3, with 8 bases that match TRBD2. Germline V lookup: CDR1 SGHRS, CDR2 YFSETQ. CDR3 length equals 15 residues. The V segment lost 6 bases and the J segment 2 bases; nucleotides outside the gene matches: 8.

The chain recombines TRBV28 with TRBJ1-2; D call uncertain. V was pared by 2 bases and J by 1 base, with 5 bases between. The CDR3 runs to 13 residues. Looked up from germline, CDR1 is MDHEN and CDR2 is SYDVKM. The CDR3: CASSLIVNYGYTF. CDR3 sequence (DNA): TGTGCCAGCAGTTTAATAGTTAACTATGGCTACACCTTC.

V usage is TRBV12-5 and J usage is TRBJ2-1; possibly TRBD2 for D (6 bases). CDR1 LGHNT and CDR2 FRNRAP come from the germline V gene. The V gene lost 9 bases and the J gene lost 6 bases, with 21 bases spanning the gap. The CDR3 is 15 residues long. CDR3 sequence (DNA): TGTGCTAGGCCTCATTGCGGGGAAGGGCCCAATGAGCAGTTCTTC. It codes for CARPHCGEGPNEQFF.

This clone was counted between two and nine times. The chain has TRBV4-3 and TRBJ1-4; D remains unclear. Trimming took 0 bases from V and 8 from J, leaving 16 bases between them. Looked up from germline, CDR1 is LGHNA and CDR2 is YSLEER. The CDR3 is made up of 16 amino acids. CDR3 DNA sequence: TGCGCCAGCAGCCAAGAAGACTGGGGAGGAGGGGAAAAACTGTTTTTT. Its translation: CASSQEDWGGGEKLFF.

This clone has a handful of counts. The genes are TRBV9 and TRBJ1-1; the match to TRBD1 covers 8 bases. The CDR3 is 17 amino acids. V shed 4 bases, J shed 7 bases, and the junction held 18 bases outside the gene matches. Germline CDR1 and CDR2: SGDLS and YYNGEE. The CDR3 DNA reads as TGTGCCAGCAGCCCGATGATTCAGGGGGCCCAGAAGCTTGAAGCTTTCTTT. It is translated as CASSPMIQGAQKLEAFF.

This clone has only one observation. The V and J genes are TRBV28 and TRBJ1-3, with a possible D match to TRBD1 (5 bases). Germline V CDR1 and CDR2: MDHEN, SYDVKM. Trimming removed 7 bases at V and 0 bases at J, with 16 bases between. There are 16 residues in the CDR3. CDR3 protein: CASNAQTASSGNTIYF. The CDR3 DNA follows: TGTGCCAGCAACGCCCAGACAGCGAGCTCTGGAAACACCATATATTTT.

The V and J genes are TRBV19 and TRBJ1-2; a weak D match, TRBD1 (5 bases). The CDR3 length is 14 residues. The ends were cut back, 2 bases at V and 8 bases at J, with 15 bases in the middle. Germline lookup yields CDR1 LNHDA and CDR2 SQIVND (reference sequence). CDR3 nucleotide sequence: TGTGCCAGTAGTATAACAGGAGATGGACGCGGCTACACCTTC. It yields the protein CASSITGDGRGYTF. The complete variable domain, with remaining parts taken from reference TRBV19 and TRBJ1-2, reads DGGITQSPKYLFRKEGQNVTLSCEQNLNHDAMYWYRQDPGQGLRLIYYSQIVNDFQKGDIAEGYSVSREKKESFPLTVTSAQKNPTAFYLCASSITGDGRGYTFGSGTRLTVV.

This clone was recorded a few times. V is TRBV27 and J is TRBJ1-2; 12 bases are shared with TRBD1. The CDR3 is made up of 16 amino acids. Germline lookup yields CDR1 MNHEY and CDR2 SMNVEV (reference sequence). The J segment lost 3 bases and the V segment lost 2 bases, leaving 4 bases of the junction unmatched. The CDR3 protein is CASSLGTGGAYYGYTF. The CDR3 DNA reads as TGTGCCAGCAGTTTAGGGACAGGGGGCGCGTACTATGGCTACACCTTC.

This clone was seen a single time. The CDR3, as DNA: TGTGCCAGCAGTCAGGGTCCCGAAGAGACCCAGTACTTC. This encodes CASSQGPEETQYF. This chain joins TRBV7-3 and TRBJ2-5, with D maybe TRBD1 (5 bases). This CDR3 region has 13 residues. With 6 bases removed from V and 3 bases from J, the gap between germline ends came to 11 bases. Germline loops: CDR1 SGHTA, CDR2 FQGTGA.

CDR3 amino acids: CASSSQRSTDTQYF. The CDR3 region has the DNA TGTGCCAGCAGCTCCCAGCGTAGCACAGATACGCAGTATTTT. The chain carries TRBV7-2 and TRBJ2-3; D is ambiguous. This CDR3 is built from 14 residues. The V gene lost 4 bases and the J gene lost 0 bases, with 8 bases spanning the gap. Germline assignment: CDR1 SGHTA and CDR2 FQGNSA. Together with reference TRBV7-2 and TRBJ2-3, the CDR3 gives the full variable domain: GAGVSQSPSNKVTEKGKDVELRCDPISGHTALYWYRQSLGQGLEFLIYFQGNSAPDKSGLPSDRFSAERTGGSVSTLTIQRTQQEDSAVYLCASSSQRSTDTQYFGPGTRLTVL.

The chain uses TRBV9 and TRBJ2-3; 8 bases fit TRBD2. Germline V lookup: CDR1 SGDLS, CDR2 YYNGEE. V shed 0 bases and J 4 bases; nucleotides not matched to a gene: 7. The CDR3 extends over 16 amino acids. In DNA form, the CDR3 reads TGTGCCAGCAGCGTAGATCCAGCGGGAGTCTCAGATACGCAGTATTTT. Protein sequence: CASSVDPAGVSDTQYF.

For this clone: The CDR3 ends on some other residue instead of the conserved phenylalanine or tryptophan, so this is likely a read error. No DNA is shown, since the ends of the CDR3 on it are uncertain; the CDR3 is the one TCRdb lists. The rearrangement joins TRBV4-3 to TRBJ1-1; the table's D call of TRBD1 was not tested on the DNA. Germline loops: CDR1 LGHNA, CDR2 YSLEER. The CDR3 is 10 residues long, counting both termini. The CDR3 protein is CASSQWSSRG.

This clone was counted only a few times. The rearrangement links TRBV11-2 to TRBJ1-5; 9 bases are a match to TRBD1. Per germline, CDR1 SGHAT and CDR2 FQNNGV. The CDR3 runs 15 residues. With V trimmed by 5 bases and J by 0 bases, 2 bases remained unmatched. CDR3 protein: CASSGGQGSNQPQHF. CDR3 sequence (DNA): TGTGCCAGCAGCGGGGGACAGGGTAGCAATCAGCCCCAGCATTTT.

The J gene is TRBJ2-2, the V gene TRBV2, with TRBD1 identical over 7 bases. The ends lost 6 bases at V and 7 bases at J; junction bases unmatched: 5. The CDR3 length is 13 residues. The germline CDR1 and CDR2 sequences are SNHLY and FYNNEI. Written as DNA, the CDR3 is TGTGCCAGCAGAGCAGGGGGTATCGGGGAGCTGTTTTTT. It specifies CASRAGGIGELFF.

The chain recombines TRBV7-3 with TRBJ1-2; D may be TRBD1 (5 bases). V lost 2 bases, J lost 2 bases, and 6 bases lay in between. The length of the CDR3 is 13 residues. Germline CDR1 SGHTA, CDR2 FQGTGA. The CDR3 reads CASSLGANYGYTF. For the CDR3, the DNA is TGTGCCAGCAGCTTAGGGGCAAACTATGGCTACACCTTC.

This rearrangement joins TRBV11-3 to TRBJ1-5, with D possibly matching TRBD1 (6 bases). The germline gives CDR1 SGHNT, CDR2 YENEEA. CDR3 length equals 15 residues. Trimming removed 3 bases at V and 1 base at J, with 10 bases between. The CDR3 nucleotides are TGTGCCAGCAGCTTCAGGGGTGTGAGCAATCAGCCCCAGCATTTT. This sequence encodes CASSFRGVSNQPQHF.

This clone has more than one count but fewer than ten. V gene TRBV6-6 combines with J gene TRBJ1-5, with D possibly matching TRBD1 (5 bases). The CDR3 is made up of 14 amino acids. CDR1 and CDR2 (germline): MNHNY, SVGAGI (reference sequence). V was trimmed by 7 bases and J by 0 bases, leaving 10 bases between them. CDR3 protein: CASNPTDSNQPQHF. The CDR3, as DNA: TGTGCCAGCAACCCGACAGATAGCAATCAGCCCCAGCATTTT.